The next 9 T cell receptor beta chains were all read from a single sample in a study of blood T cells in healthy people across ages. A second roughly 7 to 12 cycle PCR used barcoded and J-beta primers. TCRdb called the 5' RACE reads again in MiXCR, with one record for every CDR3 protein. This repertoire shows approximately 960,000 distinct CDR3 sequences, under 35% found once; its top ten account for roughly a tenth. This sample also appeared in a second study, on T cells of mothers and their children.

The sample taken for sequencing was blood. These receptors originate from a woman in her thirties or forties in good health.

There are many counts of this clonotype. This chain joins TRBV7-2 and TRBJ2-5, with 13 bases identical to TRBD2. This CDR3 has 17 residues. Germline CDR1 is SGHTA and CDR2 is FQGNSA. The J segment lost 2 bases and the V segment lost 2 bases, leaving 5 bases of the junction unmatched. CDR3 in amino acids: CASSLPLTSGGQETQYF. Here the CDR3 DNA reads TGTGCCAGCAGCTTACCCCTGACTAGCGGGGGGCAAGAGACCCAGTACTTC. Looking up the rest from reference TRBV7-2 and TRBJ2-5 gives the full variable domain: GAGVSQSPSNKVTEKGKDVELRCDPISGHTALYWYRQSLGQGLEFLIYFQGNSAPDKSGLPSDRFSAERTGGSVSTLTIQRTQQEDSAVYLCASSLPLTSGGQETQYFGPGTRLLVL.

This clonotype occurred many times. The rearrangement links TRBV3-1 to TRBJ1-4; tentative D call: TRBD1 (6 bases). Between the trimmed V and J ends, which lost 3 bases and 0 bases, there was a span of 11 bases. This CDR3 has 16 amino acids. Germline values: CDR1 LGHDT, CDR2 YNNKEL (reference sequence). CDR3 loop: CASSQAGAATNEKLFF. The CDR3 nucleotides are TGTGCCAGCAGCCAGGCAGGGGCCGCAACTAATGAAAAACTGTTTTTT.

The chain carries TRBV11-2 and TRBJ2-4; no reliable D call. The DNA end lines up better with TRBJ2-5; the J call may be wrong. Germline lookup yields CDR1 SGHAT and CDR2 FQNNGV. This CDR3 has 16 residues. This CDR3 is CASSLHGRPSQETQYF. The DNA of the CDR3 is TGTGCCAGCAGCTTACACGGTAGACCCTCGCAAGAGACCCAGTACTTC.

The J gene is TRBJ1-2, the V gene TRBV20-1; 9 nucleotides line up with TRBD1. Germline CDR1 DFQATT, CDR2 SNEGSKA (reference sequence). The CDR3 spans 15 residues. V was pared by 2 bases and J by 7 bases, with 11 bases of the junction left unmatched. The CDR3, as DNA: TGCAGTGCTAGAACCCGGGACAGGGAAAGTGGTGGCTACACCTTC. It encodes CSARTRDRESGGYTF.

This chain joins TRBV20-1 and TRBJ1-1; D is undetermined. Germline lookup yields CDR1 DFQATT and CDR2 SNEGSKA (reference sequence). This CDR3 is 13 amino acids long. Trimming removed 3 bases at V and 2 bases at J, with 10 bases between. The CDR3 here is CSARRLGNTEAFF. CDR3 DNA sequence: TGCAGTGCTAGGCGTCTCGGAAACACTGAAGCTTTCTTT.

This clonotype was counted between two and nine times. One base away lies a much larger clone, so this may be a sequencing read error. The chain links TRBV7-2 to TRBJ2-7; TRBD1 matches 7 bases. This CDR3 region has 15 residues. From germline, CDR1 is SGHTA and CDR2 FQGNSA. The CDR3: CANSAPTGNPYEQYF. The CDR3 DNA follows: TGTGCCAACAGCGCCCCGACAGGGAACCCCTACGAGCAGTACTTC.

This clonotype came up a few times. Written as DNA, the CDR3 is TGTGCCATCGAAGGGACAGCTTATAATGAAAAACTGTTTTTT. This translates into CAIEGTAYNEKLFF. V is TRBV10-3 and J is TRBJ1-4; 7 bases are shared with TRBD1. CDR1 is ENHRY, CDR2 SYGVKD, per germline. J lost 4 bases, V lost 8 bases, and 7 bases had no gene match. The CDR3 has 14 residues.

V is TRBV7-9 and J is TRBJ1-1, with a weak D call TRBD1 (6 bases). Trimming pared 4 bases from V and 4 bases from J, leaving 16 bases between. Germline V CDR1 and CDR2: SEHNR, FQNEAQ (reference sequence). The CDR3 is made up of 15 amino acids. The CDR3 sequence: CASSSPEVGGTEAFF. CDR3 bases: TGTGCCAGCAGCTCTCCAGAGGTAGGGGGCACTGAAGCTTTCTTT.

V usage is TRBV5-1 and J usage is TRBJ2-5, with 8 bases matching TRBD1. The V segment lost 3 bases and the J segment 11 bases; nucleotides outside the gene matches: 9. There are 13 residues in the CDR3. The germline V gene encodes CDR1 SGHRS and CDR2 YFSETQ. DNA for the CDR3: TGCGCCAGCAGCTCTGGACAGGGAGCGGCGCAGTACTTC. Amino acid sequence: CASSSGQGAAQYF.